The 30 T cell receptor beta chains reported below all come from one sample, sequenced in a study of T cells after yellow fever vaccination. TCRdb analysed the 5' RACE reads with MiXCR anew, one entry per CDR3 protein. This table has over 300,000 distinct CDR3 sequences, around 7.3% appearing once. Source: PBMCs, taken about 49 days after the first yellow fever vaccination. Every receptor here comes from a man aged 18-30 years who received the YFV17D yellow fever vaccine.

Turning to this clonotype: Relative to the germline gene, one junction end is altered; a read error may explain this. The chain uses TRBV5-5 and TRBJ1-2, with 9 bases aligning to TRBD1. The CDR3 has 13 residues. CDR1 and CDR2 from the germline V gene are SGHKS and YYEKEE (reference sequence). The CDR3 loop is CVSSRDRDYGYTF. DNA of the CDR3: TGTGTCAGCAGCCGGGACAGGGACTATGGCTACACCTTC.

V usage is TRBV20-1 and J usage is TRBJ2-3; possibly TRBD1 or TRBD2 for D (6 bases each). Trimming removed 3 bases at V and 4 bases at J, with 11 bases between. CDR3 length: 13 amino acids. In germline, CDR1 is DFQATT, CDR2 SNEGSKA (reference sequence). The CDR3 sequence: CSARLGGPDTQYF. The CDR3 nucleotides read TGCAGTGCTAGGTTGGGGGGCCCAGATACGCAGTATTTT.

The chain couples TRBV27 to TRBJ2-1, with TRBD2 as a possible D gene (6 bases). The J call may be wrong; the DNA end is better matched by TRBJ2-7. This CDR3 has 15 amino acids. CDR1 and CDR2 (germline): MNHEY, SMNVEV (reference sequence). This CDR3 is CASRLFLLGGDEQYF. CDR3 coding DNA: TGTGCCAGCAGACTCTTTCTCCTGGGGGGAGATGAGCAGTACTTC.

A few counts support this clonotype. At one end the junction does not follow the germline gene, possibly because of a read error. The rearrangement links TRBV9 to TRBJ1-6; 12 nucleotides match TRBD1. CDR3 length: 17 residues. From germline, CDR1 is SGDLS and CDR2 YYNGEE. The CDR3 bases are TGTGCCAGCAGCGGCCGGGACAGGGGGCCATTAAATTCACCCCTCCATTTT. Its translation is CASSGRDRGPLNSPLHF.

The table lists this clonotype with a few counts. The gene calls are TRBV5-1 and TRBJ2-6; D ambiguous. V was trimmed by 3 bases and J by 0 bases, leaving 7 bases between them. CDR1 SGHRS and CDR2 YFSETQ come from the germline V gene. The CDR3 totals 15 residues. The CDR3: CASSWEFSGANVLTF. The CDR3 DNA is TGCGCCAGCAGCTGGGAATTCTCTGGGGCCAACGTCCTGACTTTC.

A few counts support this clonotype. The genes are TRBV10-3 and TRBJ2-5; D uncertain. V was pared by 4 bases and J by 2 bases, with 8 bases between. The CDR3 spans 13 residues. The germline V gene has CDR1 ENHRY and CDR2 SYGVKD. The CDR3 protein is CAISGSVQETQYF. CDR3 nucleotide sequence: TGTGCCATCAGTGGATCAGTACAAGAGACCCAGTACTTC.

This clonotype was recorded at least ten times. CDR3 in DNA: TGCGCCGCGGGGTCCACCGGGGAGCTGTTTTTT. Translation: CAAGSTGELFF. This sequence joins TRBV4-3 and TRBJ2-2; possible D gene TRBD2, 6 bases. The ends were cut back, 11 bases at V and 4 bases at J, with 8 bases in the middle. There are 11 residues in the CDR3. Germline V CDR1 and CDR2: LGHNA, YSLEER.

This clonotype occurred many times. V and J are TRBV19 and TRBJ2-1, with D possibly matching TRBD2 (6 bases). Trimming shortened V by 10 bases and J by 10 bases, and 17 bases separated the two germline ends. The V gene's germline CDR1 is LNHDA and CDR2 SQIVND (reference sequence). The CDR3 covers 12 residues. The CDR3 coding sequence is TGTGCCACCCAGCACGGAGGGATCGAGCAGTTCTTC. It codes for CATQHGGIEQFF. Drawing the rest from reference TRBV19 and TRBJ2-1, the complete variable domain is DGGITQSPKYLFRKEGQNVTLSCEQNLNHDAMYWYRQDPGQGLRLIYYSQIVNDFQKGDIAEGYSVSREKKESFPLTVTSAQKNPTAFYLCATQHGGIEQFFGPGTRLTVL.

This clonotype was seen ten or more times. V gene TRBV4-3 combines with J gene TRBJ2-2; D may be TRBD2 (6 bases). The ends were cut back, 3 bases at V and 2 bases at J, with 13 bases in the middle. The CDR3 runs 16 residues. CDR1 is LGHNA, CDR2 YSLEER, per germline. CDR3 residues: CASSQAGGTNTGELFF. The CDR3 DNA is TGCGCCAGCAGCCAGGCCGGGGGAACTAACACCGGGGAGCTGTTTTTT.

CDR3 protein: CASSFRGGPQHF. The CDR3 DNA reads TGTGCCAGCAGCTTCCGGGGTGGCCCCCAGCATTTT. The rearrangement links TRBV6-2 or TRBV6-3 to TRBJ1-5; no firm D call. CDR3 length: 12 amino acids. Germline CDR1 reads MNHEY; CDR2 reads SVGEGT. Trimming stripped 6 bases from V and 10 bases from J, with 13 bases between.

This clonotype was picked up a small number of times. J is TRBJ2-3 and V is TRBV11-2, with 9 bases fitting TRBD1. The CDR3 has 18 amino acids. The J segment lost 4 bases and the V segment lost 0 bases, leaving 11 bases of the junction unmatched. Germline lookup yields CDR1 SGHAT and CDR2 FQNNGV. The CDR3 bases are TGTGCCAGCAGCTTAGAGCCAATCAGGGACAGGGCCCCAGATACGCAGTATTTT. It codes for CASSLEPIRDRAPDTQYF.

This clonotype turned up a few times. This chain's CDR3 is CASSDTFYSSNSHTDTQYF. The CDR3 DNA sequence: TGTGCCAGCAGTGACACATTCTATTCTAGCAACTCCCACACAGATACGCAGTATTTT. V gene TRBV6-4 combines with J gene TRBJ2-3, with D possibly TRBD2 on 5 matching bases. The CDR3 spans 19 residues. CDR1 MRHNA and CDR2 SNTAGT come from the germline V gene. The V end lost 2 bases, the J end lost 2 bases, and 23 bases lay between the germline ends.

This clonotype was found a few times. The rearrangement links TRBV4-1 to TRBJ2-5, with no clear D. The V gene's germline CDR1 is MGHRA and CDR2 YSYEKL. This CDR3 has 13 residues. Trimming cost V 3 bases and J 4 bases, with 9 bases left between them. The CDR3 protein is CASSQFTRETQYF. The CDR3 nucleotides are TGCGCCAGCAGCCAGTTTACCAGAGAGACCCAGTACTTC.

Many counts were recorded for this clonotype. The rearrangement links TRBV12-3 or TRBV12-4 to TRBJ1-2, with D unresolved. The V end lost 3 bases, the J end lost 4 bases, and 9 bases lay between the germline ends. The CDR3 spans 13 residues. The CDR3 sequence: CASSFLASYGYTF. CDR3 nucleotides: TGTGCCAGCAGTTTCTTGGCGTCCTATGGCTACACCTTC.

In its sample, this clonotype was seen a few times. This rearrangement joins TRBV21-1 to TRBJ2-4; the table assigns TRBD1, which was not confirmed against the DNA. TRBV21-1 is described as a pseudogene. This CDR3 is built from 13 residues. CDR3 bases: TGTGCCAGCAGTGGACAGGGCGAAAACATTCAGTACTTC. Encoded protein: CASSGQGENIQYF.

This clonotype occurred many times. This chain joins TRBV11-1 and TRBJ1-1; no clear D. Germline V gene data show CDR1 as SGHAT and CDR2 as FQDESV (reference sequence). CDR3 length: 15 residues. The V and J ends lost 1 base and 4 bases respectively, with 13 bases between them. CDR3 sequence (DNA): TGTGCCAGCAGCTTAGGAGCTTCGGGGTTCACTGAAGCTTTCTTT. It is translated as CASSLGASGFTEAFF.

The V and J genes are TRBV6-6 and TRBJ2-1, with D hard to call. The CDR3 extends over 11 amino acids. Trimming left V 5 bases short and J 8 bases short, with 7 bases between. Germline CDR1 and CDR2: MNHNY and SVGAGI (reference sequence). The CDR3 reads CASSPGHEQFF. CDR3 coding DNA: TGTGCCAGCAGTCCCGGTCATGAGCAGTTCTTC.

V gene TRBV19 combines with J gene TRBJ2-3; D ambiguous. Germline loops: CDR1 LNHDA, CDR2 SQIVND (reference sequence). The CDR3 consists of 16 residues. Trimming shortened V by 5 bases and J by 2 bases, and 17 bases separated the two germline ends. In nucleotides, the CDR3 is TGTGCCAGTAGTCCTACAGAAACGACTTTCACAGATACGCAGTATTTT. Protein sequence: CASSPTETTFTDTQYF.

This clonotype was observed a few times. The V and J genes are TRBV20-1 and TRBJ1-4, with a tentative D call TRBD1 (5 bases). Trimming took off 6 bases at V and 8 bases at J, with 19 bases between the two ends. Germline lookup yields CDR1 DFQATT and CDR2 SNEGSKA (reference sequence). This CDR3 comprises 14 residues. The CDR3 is CSANGRDAREKLFF. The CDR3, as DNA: TGCAGTGCGAACGGCCGGGACGCGAGAGAAAAACTGTTTTTT.

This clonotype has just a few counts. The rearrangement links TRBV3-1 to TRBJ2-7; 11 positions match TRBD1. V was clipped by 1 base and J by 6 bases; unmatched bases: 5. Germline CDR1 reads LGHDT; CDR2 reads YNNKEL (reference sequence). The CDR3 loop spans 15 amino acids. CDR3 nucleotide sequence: TGTGCCAGCAGCCAAGTCGGGACAGGGGGAGGCGAGCAGTACTTC. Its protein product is CASSQVGTGGGEQYF.

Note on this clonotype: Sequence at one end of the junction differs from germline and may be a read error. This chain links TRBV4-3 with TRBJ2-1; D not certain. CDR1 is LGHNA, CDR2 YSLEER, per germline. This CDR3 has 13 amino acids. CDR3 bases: TGCGCCAGCAGCCAAGGCTCCTACACTGAGCAGTTCTTC. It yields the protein CASSQGSYTEQFF.

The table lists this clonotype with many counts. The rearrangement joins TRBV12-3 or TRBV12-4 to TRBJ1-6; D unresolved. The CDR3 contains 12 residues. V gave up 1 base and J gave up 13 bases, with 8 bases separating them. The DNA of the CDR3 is TGTGCCAGCAGTTTAGGGACTTTTCCCCTCCACTTT. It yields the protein CASSLGTFPLHF.

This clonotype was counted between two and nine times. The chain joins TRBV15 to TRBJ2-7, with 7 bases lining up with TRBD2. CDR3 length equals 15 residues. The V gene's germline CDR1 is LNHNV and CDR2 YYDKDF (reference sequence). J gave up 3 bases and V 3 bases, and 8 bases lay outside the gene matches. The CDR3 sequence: CATSSSKRDHYEQYV. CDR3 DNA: TGTGCCACCAGCAGTAGCAAGCGGGACCACTACGAGCAGTACGTC.

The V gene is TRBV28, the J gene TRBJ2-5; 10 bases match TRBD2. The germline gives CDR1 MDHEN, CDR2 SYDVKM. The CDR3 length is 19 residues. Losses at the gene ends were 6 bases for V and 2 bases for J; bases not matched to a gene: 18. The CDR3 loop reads CASSLPIAGGGVRQETQYF. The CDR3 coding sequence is TGTGCCAGCAGCTTACCTATAGCGGGGGGCGGAGTGAGGCAAGAGACCCAGTACTTC.

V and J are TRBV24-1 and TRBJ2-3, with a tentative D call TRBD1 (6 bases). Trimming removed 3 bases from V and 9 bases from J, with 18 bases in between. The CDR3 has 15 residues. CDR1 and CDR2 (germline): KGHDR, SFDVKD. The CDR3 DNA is TGTGCCACCAGTGATCACAGGGCCGGACAGATAACGCAGTATTTT. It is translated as CATSDHRAGQITQYF.

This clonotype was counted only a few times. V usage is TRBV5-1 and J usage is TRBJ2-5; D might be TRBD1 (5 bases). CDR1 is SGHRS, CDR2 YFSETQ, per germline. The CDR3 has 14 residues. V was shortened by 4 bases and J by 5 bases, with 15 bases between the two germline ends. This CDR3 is CASSPRTSPETQYF. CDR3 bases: TGCGCCAGCAGCCCCAGGACATCTCCGGAGACCCAGTACTTC.

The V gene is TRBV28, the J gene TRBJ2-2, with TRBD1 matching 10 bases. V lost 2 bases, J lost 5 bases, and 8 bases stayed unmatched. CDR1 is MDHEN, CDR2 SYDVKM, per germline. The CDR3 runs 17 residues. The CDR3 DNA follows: TGTGCCAGCAGTTTACCTTTGGGACAGGGGAGGACCGGGGAGCTGTTTTTT. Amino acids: CASSLPLGQGRTGELFF.

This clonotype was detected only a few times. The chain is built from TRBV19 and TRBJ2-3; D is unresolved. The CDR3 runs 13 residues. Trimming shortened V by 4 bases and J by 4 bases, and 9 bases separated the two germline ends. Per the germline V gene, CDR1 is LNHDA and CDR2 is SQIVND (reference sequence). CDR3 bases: TGTGCCAGTAGTACTGAAGGTCCAGATACGCAGTATTTT. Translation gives CASSTEGPDTQYF.

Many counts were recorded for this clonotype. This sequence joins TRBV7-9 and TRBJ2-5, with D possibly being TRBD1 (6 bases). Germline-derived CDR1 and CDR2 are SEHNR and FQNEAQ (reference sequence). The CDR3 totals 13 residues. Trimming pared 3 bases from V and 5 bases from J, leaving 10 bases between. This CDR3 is CASSFAGAETQYF. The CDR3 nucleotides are TGTGCCAGCAGCTTTGCAGGGGCCGAGACCCAGTACTTC.

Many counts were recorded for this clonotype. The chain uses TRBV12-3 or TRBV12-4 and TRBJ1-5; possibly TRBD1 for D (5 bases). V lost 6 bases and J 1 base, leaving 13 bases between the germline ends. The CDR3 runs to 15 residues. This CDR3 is CASSPDISSNQPQHF. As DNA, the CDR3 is TGTGCCAGCAGCCCGGACATTTCAAGCAATCAGCCCCAGCATTTT.